This entry lists 13 T cell receptor beta chains sequenced from one sample in a study of early T cells in non-severe SARS-CoV-2 infection. In TCRdb, the 5' RACE reads were re-called with MiXCR into one record per CDR3 protein. The data show some 57,000 distinct CDR3 sequences, approximately 12% seen once. The specimen sequenced was whole blood. The receptors originated from an adult who was a healthcare worker with PCR-confirmed SARS-CoV-2 infection or an uninfected control (not recorded which).

This chain joins TRBV6-6 and TRBJ1-1; D may be TRBD1 (5 bases). This CDR3 region has 14 residues. The germline V gene has CDR1 MNHNY and CDR2 SVGAGI (reference sequence). V lost 7 bases and J 7 bases, leaving 19 bases between the germline ends. CDR3 loop: CASTPRSDRDEAFF. The CDR3 DNA follows: TGTGCCAGCACCCCCCGGTCCGACAGAGATGAAGCTTTCTTT.

This clonotype was counted many times. At one of its ends the junction is not consistent with the germline gene, which may arise from a read error. The chain couples TRBV9 to TRBJ2-4; D remains ambiguous. The CDR3 contains 9 residues. The V gene's germline CDR1 is SGDLS and CDR2 YYNGEE. Here the CDR3 DNA reads TGTGCCAGCAGCGTAGAAAGTTTCTTC. This gives the protein CASSVESFF.

This clonotype has a count of ten or more. The chain carries TRBV24-1 and TRBJ2-1; D gene ambiguous. The CDR3 spans 12 residues. Per germline, CDR1 KGHDR and CDR2 SFDVKD. The germline V and J ends were trimmed by 7 bases and 7 bases, with 10 bases remaining between them. The CDR3 bases are TGTGCCACCAGCTATTGGGGAAATGAGCAGTTCTTC. Its translation is CATSYWGNEQFF.

This clonotype was counted at least ten times. The V and J genes are TRBV5-5 and TRBJ2-7; a weak D match, TRBD1 (5 bases). V was shortened by 0 bases and J by 0 bases, with 10 bases between the two germline ends. Germline CDR1 is SGHKS and CDR2 is YYEKEE (reference sequence). CDR3 length: 15 residues. This chain's CDR3 is CASSLAAGNSYEQYF. The CDR3 DNA is TGTGCCAGCAGCTTGGCGGCAGGGAACTCCTACGAGCAGTACTTC. The full variable domain, rest sourced from reference TRBV5-5 and TRBJ2-7, is DAGVTQSPTHLIKTRGQQVTLRCSPISGHKSVSWYQQVLGQGPQFIFQYYEKEERGRGNFPDRFSARQFPNYSSELNVNALLLGDSALYLCASSLAAGNSYEQYFGPGTRLTVT.

This clonotype was seen many times. The chain uses TRBV19 and TRBJ1-5, with 11 bases lining up with TRBD1. Germline V gene lookup returns CDR1 LNHDA and CDR2 SQIVND (reference sequence). The CDR3 loop spans 15 amino acids. Trimming removed 5 bases from V and 6 bases from J; junction bases left unmatched: 6. CDR3 bases: TGTGCCAGTAGTTGGGACAGGGGGGGGATTCAGCCCCAGCATTTT. This encodes CASSWDRGGIQPQHF.

Only a few counts were recorded for this clonotype. The rearrangement links TRBV6-5 to TRBJ2-2; 8 nucleotides align to TRBD2. The germline V gene encodes CDR1 MNHEY and CDR2 SVGAGI. With 2 bases clipped from V and 0 bases from J, the junction kept 5 bases outside the gene matches. The CDR3 has 17 residues. The CDR3 loop is CASSYPGLGTNTGELFF. The CDR3 nucleotides read TGTGCCAGCAGTTACCCGGGACTAGGGACGAACACCGGGGAGCTGTTTTTT.

This clonotype was detected many times. The J gene is TRBJ1-2, the V gene TRBV5-1, with D uncertain. This CDR3 contains 14 residues. V lost 4 bases and J 8 bases, leaving 18 bases between the germline ends. Germline V gives CDR1 SGHRS, CDR2 YFSETQ. Here the CDR3 reads CASSRDGWGAGYTF. DNA of the CDR3: TGCGCCAGCAGCAGAGATGGATGGGGAGCGGGCTACACCTTC.

This clonotype appeared a few times. The V call is TRBV27, the J call TRBJ2-7, with TRBD2 matching 7 bases. From germline, CDR1 is MNHEY and CDR2 SMNVEV (reference sequence). V was clipped by 6 bases and J by 4 bases; unmatched bases: 15. The CDR3 has 16 residues. DNA for the CDR3: TGTGCCAGCAGACCGATAGCGGGTGTCCCAAAGTACGAGCAGTACTTC. Translated: CASRPIAGVPKYEQYF.

The chain links TRBV6-2 or TRBV6-3 to TRBJ2-5; 13 bases are shared with TRBD2. Trimming took 5 bases from V and 4 from J; bases not matched to a gene: 4. The CDR3 is 15 amino acids. Per the germline V gene, CDR1 is MNHEY and CDR2 is SVGEGT. The CDR3, as DNA: TGTGCCAGCAGTCAGACTAGCGGGGGGCCAGAGACCCAGTACTTC. Its protein product is CASSQTSGGPETQYF.

This clonotype was seen repeatedly, ten times or more. V and J are TRBV3-1 and TRBJ1-6, with D hard to call. The CDR3 consists of 13 residues. CDR1 and CDR2 (germline): LGHDT, YNNKEL (reference sequence). V was clipped by 8 bases and J by 5 bases, with 10 bases between them. CDR3 loop: CASGRGNNSPLHF. The DNA for the CDR3 is TGTGCCAGCGGCCGGGGAAATAATTCACCCCTCCACTTT.

This clonotype occurred many times. J is TRBJ2-3 and V is TRBV7-4; maybe TRBD1 (5 bases). Germline loops: CDR1 SGHVT, CDR2 SQSDAQ. This CDR3 has 16 amino acids. Trimming pared 4 bases from V and 1 base from J, leaving 15 bases between. As DNA, the CDR3 is TGTGCCAGCAGCTCAAGACAGACCCTCGGCACAGATACGCAGTATTTT. Amino acids: CASSSRQTLGTDTQYF.

The V and J genes are TRBV13 and TRBJ2-3; 7 bases map to TRBD1. V trimming: 3 bases; J trimming: 1 base; junction bases outside the gene matches: 1. Per germline, CDR1 PRHDT and CDR2 FYEKMQ (reference sequence). The CDR3 has 14 residues. DNA for the CDR3: TGTGCCAGCAGCTTCGGACAGGGCACAGATACGCAGTATTTT. Translating gives CASSFGQGTDTQYF.

This clonotype was seen more than once but under ten times. This chain joins TRBV5-1 and TRBJ2-7, with D maybe TRBD1 (5 bases). The length of the CDR3 is 13 residues. From germline, CDR1 is SGHRS and CDR2 YFSETQ. Trimming removed 0 bases at V and 5 bases at J, with 9 bases between. In nucleotides, the CDR3 is TGCGCCAGCAGCTTGGTAGGGGCACACGAGCAGTACTTC. Residues: CASSLVGAHEQYF.